This is a list of T cell receptor beta chains from one sample in a study of T-cell memory formation after mild COVID-19. TCRdb processed the 5' RACE reads anew with MiXCR; each CDR3 protein has one entry. This sample has some 200,000 distinct CDR3 sequences, with over 20% found just once. Source material: PBMCs or a T cell subset sorted from them (not recorded which). The receptors derive from an adult woman who had mild COVID-19 (a few samples of this study predate the infection). Cell type and time point are not known. CDR3s include the opening cysteine and the closing phenylalanine or tryptophan. A D gene is named only where the DNA matches it firmly. Clone size is not always given. Where it is, it says once, few, many or a class for expanded clones.

J gene: TRBJ2-1
D gene: TRBD2
clone size: few
V gene: TRBV2
CDR3 DNA: TGTGCCACCTTGCCGGGACTAGGGCTCAATGAGCAGTTCTTC
CDR3 protein: CATLPGLGLNEQFF

J gene: TRBJ1-1
D gene: -
clone size: few
V gene: TRBV7-9
CDR3 DNA: TGTGCCAGTACCGAGGGCATTCCTGAAGCTTTCTTT
CDR3 protein: CASTEGIPEAFF

J gene: TRBJ2-7
D gene: TRBD1
clone size: -
V gene: TRBV4-1
CDR3 DNA: TGCGCCAGCAGCCTCACCGGGACAGGGGTCTACGAGCAGTACTTC
CDR3 protein: CASSLTGTGVYEQYF

J gene: TRBJ2-3
D gene: -
clone size: -
V gene: TRBV20-1
CDR3 DNA: TGCAGTGCTAGGCCCTACAGGGGACTAGACCCTTCGGATACGCAGTATTTT
CDR3 protein: CSARPYRGLDPSDTQYF

J gene: TRBJ2-7
D gene: TRBD2
clone size: -
V gene: TRBV12-3/TRBV12-4
CDR3 DNA: TGTGCCAGCAGTTTAGCGCTGATCAGCGGGGGGGCCTACGAGCAGTACTTC
CDR3 protein: CASSLALISGGAYEQYF

J gene: TRBJ2-2
D gene: -
clone size: -
V gene: TRBV10-2
CDR3 DNA: TGCGCCAGCAGTGGGCTCGGGGGTAACACCGGGGAGCTGTTTTTT
CDR3 protein: CASSGLGGNTGELFF

J gene: TRBJ2-5
D gene: -
clone size: -
V gene: TRBV12-3/TRBV12-4
CDR3 DNA: TGTGCCAGCAGAGAGGCAGGGGCGAGTTCGGAGACCCAGTACTTC
CDR3 protein: CASREAGASSETQYF

J gene: TRBJ1-6
D gene: -
clone size: -
V gene: TRBV19
CDR3 DNA: TGTGCCAGTAGTATAGGAGGTTCACCCCTCCACTTT
CDR3 protein: CASSIGGSPLHF

J gene: TRBJ2-5
D gene: -
clone size: few
V gene: TRBV20-1
CDR3 DNA: TGCAGTGCTTGGGACTCCTACAAGACCCAGTACTTC
CDR3 protein: CSAWDSYKTQYF

J gene: TRBJ1-2
D gene: -
clone size: -
V gene: TRBV27
CDR3 DNA: TGTGCCAGCATTGGGGGGGGTGGCTACACCTTC
CDR3 protein: CASIGGGGYTF

J gene: TRBJ1-1
D gene: TRBD1
clone size: few
V gene: TRBV9
CDR3 DNA: TGTGCCAGCAGCAACTCCGGGACAGCCGCGGCGGGCACTGAAGCTTTCTTT
CDR3 protein: CASSNSGTAAAGTEAFF

J gene: TRBJ1-1
D gene: -
clone size: -
V gene: TRBV5-1
CDR3 DNA: TGCGCCAGCAGTTCCCGGGGGATGAACACTGAAGCTTTCTTT
CDR3 protein: CASSSRGMNTEAFF

J gene: TRBJ2-1
D gene: TRBD2
clone size: few
V gene: TRBV11-2
CDR3 DNA: TGTGCCAGCAGCTTATTCCCTAGCGGGGGGGTTTTTTACAATGAGCAGTTCTTC
CDR3 protein: CASSLFPSGGVFYNEQFF

J gene: TRBJ2-7
D gene: -
clone size: -
V gene: TRBV27
CDR3 DNA: TGTGCCAGCAGTTCCCTCCGTGTCGGGCTGGAGACGCCCTACGAGCAGTACTTC
CDR3 protein: CASSSLRVGLETPYEQYF

J gene: TRBJ1-2
D gene: -
clone size: -
V gene: TRBV11-3
CDR3 DNA: TGTGCCAGCAGCCCCGAAGAGGGCCCGTATGGCTACACCTTC
CDR3 protein: CASSPEEGPYGYTF

J gene: TRBJ1-2
D gene: TRBD1
clone size: -
V gene: TRBV29-1
CDR3 DNA: TGCAGCGTTGTCTCGGACAGGGGTTTCCTCTATGGCTACACCTTC
CDR3 protein: CSVVSDRGFLYGYTF

J gene: TRBJ2-1
D gene: TRBD2
clone size: few
V gene: TRBV12-3/TRBV12-4
CDR3 DNA: TGTGCCAGCAGTTTCAATGACCCTGGGCTAGCGGGATGGCGCTCCTACAATGAGCAGTTCTTC
CDR3 protein: CASSFNDPGLAGWRSYNEQFF

J gene: TRBJ2-7
D gene: -
clone size: few
V gene: TRBV2
CDR3 DNA: TGTGCCAGCAGTGTAACCTACGAGCAGTACTTC
CDR3 protein: CASSVTYEQYF

J gene: TRBJ2-1
D gene: -
clone size: -
V gene: TRBV30
CDR3 DNA: TGTGCCTGGAGTGTACGTTCGGGGTTCCCCTACAATGAGCAGTTCTTC
CDR3 protein: CAWSVRSGFPYNEQFF

J gene: TRBJ1-1
D gene: TRBD1
clone size: -
V gene: TRBV15
CDR3 DNA: TGTGCCACCAGCAGAGATAAAAGGGCAGGGGGGTACACTGAAGCTTTCTTT
CDR3 protein: CATSRDKRAGGYTEAFF

J gene: TRBJ1-6
D gene: -
clone size: few
V gene: TRBV5-6
CDR3 DNA: TGTGCCAGCAGCTTGTTTTCACCCCTCCACTTT
CDR3 protein: CASSLFSPLHF

J gene: TRBJ1-1
D gene: -
clone size: few
V gene: TRBV6-1
CDR3 DNA: TGTGCCAGCAGTGATAACAGAGAGAACACTGAAGCTTTCTTT
CDR3 protein: CASSDNRENTEAFF

J gene: TRBJ1-5
D gene: -
clone size: few
V gene: TRBV5-6
CDR3 DNA: TGTGCCAGCACCCTGGGGAATCAGCCCCAGCATTTT
CDR3 protein: CASTLGNQPQHF

J gene: TRBJ2-7
D gene: -
clone size: -
V gene: TRBV5-4
CDR3 DNA: TGTGCCAGCAGCTTGGAGGATTCTGAGAAGCAGTACTTC
CDR3 protein: CASSLEDSEKQYF

J gene: TRBJ2-3
D gene: -
clone size: few
V gene: TRBV30
CDR3 DNA: TGTGCCTGGAGTGTAAGGGTAGCCCGCACAGATACGCAGTATTTT
CDR3 protein: CAWSVRVARTDTQYF

J gene: TRBJ2-1
D gene: -
clone size: -
V gene: TRBV20-1
CDR3 DNA: TGCAGTGCTAGAGATTCGAGCGGAAACTACAATGAGCAGTTCTTC
CDR3 protein: CSARDSSGNYNEQFF

J gene: TRBJ2-7
D gene: -
clone size: -
V gene: TRBV20-1
CDR3 DNA: TGCAGTGCTGCTCCCGGGATATCCTACGAGCAGTACTTC
CDR3 protein: CSAAPGISYEQYF

J gene: TRBJ2-7
D gene: -
clone size: -
V gene: TRBV9
CDR3 DNA: TGTGCCAGCAGCGGTAGCGGCTCCTACGAGCAGTACTTC
CDR3 protein: CASSGSGSYEQYF

J gene: TRBJ1-2
D gene: TRBD1
clone size: few
V gene: TRBV2
CDR3 DNA: TGTGCCAGCATGACAGGGGGCGTCGGCTACACCTTC
CDR3 protein: CASMTGGVGYTF

J gene: TRBJ2-1
D gene: -
clone size: -
V gene: TRBV3-1
CDR3 DNA: TGTGCCAGCAGCCGAGTCGGCAGCCATGAGCAGTTCTTC
CDR3 protein: CASSRVGSHEQFF

J gene: TRBJ2-5
D gene: -
clone size: few
V gene: TRBV25-1
CDR3 DNA: TGTGCCAGCAGTTCGGGGACGGAGAATTGGGAGACCCAGTACTTC
CDR3 protein: CASSSGTENWETQYF

J gene: TRBJ2-2
D gene: -
clone size: -
V gene: TRBV6-5
CDR3 DNA: TGTGCCAGCAGTGGGGGCTGGGACACCGGGGAGCTGTTTTTT
CDR3 protein: CASSGGWDTGELFF

J gene: TRBJ1-2
D gene: -
clone size: few
V gene: TRBV9
CDR3 DNA: TGTGCCAGCAGCGCGAGGGACGGCAACTATGGCTACACCTTC
CDR3 protein: CASSARDGNYGYTF

J gene: TRBJ2-3
D gene: TRBD2
clone size: -
V gene: TRBV30
CDR3 DNA: TGTGCCTGGAGCGGGGCCCGGCGGGGGGGTACGCAGTATTTT
CDR3 protein: CAWSGARRGGTQYF

J gene: TRBJ2-7
D gene: TRBD2
clone size: few
V gene: TRBV29-1
CDR3 DNA: TGCAGCGTTGTACTAGCGGGGGGCTACGAGCAGTACTTC
CDR3 protein: CSVVLAGGYEQYF